This is a list of T cell receptor beta chains from one sample in a study of blood T cell repertoires in COVID-19. Data came from immunoSEQ multiplex PCR; TCRdb stores just in-frame clones and leaves some out. The top ten clones hold 4.5% to 5.5% of a sample with 200,000 to 300,000 clones, roughly 85% of them seen once. The specimen was peripheral blood. The receptors were sampled from a man aged 50 to 60 with COVID-19, enrolled during active disease. Both conserved end residues are part of each CDR3. The D gene is left open where the match is weak. Not every row has a clone size; where given, it reads once, few, many or a size class.

abundance,v_gene,d_gene,j_gene,CDR3aa,CDR3nt
NA,TRBV13,NA,TRBJ2-1,CASSRYNRRVYNEQFF,TGTGCCAGCAGCAGATATAACCGGCGGGTCTACAATGAGCAGTTCTTC
medium-sized,TRBV5-6,NA,TRBJ1-1,CASSLRGTEAFF,TGTGCCAGCAGCTTGAGAGGGACTGAAGCTTTCTTT
NA,TRBV13,TRBD1,TRBJ1-6,CASSPGELMGQGENSPLHF,TGTGCCAGCAGCCCCGGGGAATTAATGGGACAGGGGGAAAATTCACCCCTCCACTTT
NA,TRBV2,TRBD1,TRBJ2-5,CASSTWGQGRETQYF,TGTGCCAGCAGTACCTGGGGACAGGGTCGGGAGACCCAGTACTTC
NA,TRBV6-2/TRBV6-3,TRBD1,TRBJ1-2,CASSYSDRVIHGYTF,TGTGCCAGCAGTTACTCGGACAGGGTAATTCATGGCTACACCTTC
NA,TRBV27,NA,TRBJ2-1,CASKAGASSYNEQFF,TGTGCCAGCAAGGCGGGGGCCAGCTCCTACAATGAGCAGTTCTTC
NA,TRBV18,TRBD1,TRBJ2-1,CASSPGGTGYGEQFF,TGTGCCAGCTCACCGGGGGGGACAGGGTACGGGGAGCAGTTCTTC
NA,TRBV3-1/TRBV3-2,NA,TRBJ2-2,CASSQGLTGKNTGELFF,TGTGCCAGCAGCCAAGGGTTAACGGGGAAGAACACCGGGGAGCTGTTTTTT
NA,TRBV20-1,NA,TRBJ1-5,CSASLSYSNQPQHF,TGCAGTGCTAGTCTCAGTTATAGCAATCAGCCCCAGCATTTT
NA,TRBV19,TRBD1,TRBJ2-7,CASSIAGTDSYEQYF,TGTGCCAGTAGTATAGCCGGGACAGACTCCTACGAGCAGTACTTC
NA,TRBV28,NA,TRBJ1-5,CASSPLGQPQHF,TGTGCCAGCAGTCCCCTCGGTCAGCCCCAGCATTTT
NA,TRBV30,NA,TRBJ1-5,CAWSAGQLDQPQHF,TGTGCCTGGAGCGCCGGACAGCTCGATCAGCCCCAGCATTTT
NA,TRBV9,TRBD1,TRBJ2-2,CASSVSSTGGYTGELFF,TGTGCCAGCAGCGTGAGTTCAACAGGGGGTTACACCGGGGAGCTGTTTTTT
NA,TRBV5-4,TRBD2,TRBJ2-3,CASSPSSGSTDTQYF,TGTGCCAGCAGCCCATCTAGCGGCAGCACAGATACGCAGTATTTT
NA,TRBV6-1,TRBD1,TRBJ2-5,CASSDTGARGTQYF,TGTGCCAGCAGTGACACAGGGGCTAGGGGGACCCAGTACTTC
NA,TRBV5-1,NA,TRBJ1-4,CASSLRTDEKLFF,TGCGCCAGCAGCTTGCGGACAGACGAAAAACTGTTTTTT
NA,TRBV3-1/TRBV3-2,NA,TRBJ2-7,CASSQLLGGSYEQYF,TGTGCCAGCAGCCAACTCCTCGGGGGCTCCTACGAGCAGTACTTC
NA,TRBV28,NA,TRBJ2-7,CASSPSGQGGHEQYF,TGTGCCAGCAGTCCCTCAGGGCAGGGGGGCCACGAGCAGTACTTC
NA,TRBV6-5,NA,TRBJ2-1,CASRRDNEQFF,TGTGCCAGCAGGAGAGACAATGAGCAGTTCTTC
many,TRBV18,NA,TRBJ2-3,CASSPPKGGGQDTQYF,TGTGCCAGCTCACCACCCAAAGGGGGGGGGCAAGATACGCAGTATTTT
NA,TRBV18,NA,TRBJ1-6,CASSNGIIPPLHF,TGTGCCAGCTCAAACGGGATTATTCCACCCCTCCACTTT
once,TRBV7-3,NA,TRBJ1-2,CASSSGQSGNYGYTF,TGTGCCAGCAGCTCAGGACAGTCAGGCAACTATGGCTACACCTTC
NA,TRBV28,TRBD2,TRBJ2-7,CASSWMRGVTYEQYF,TGTGCCAGCAGTTGGATGCGGGGGGTAACCTACGAGCAGTACTTC
NA,TRBV19,TRBD2,TRBJ2-4,CASSFRRRTSDIQYF,TGTGCCAGTAGTTTCCGACGGAGGACTAGCGACATTCAGTACTTC
once,TRBV5-4,TRBD1,TRBJ2-1,CASSSGSTGNEQFF,TGTGCCAGCAGCTCCGGGTCGACAGGGAATGAGCAGTTCTTC
NA,TRBV7-9,NA,TRBJ2-2,CASSPAQDYTGELFF,TGTGCCAGCAGCCCGGCGCAGGATTACACCGGGGAGCTGTTTTTT
NA,TRBV13,NA,TRBJ1-6,CASSYYRLSPLHF,TGTGCCAGCAGCTACTACAGACTATCACCCCTCCACTTT
NA,TRBV28,NA,TRBJ1-1,CASSSLENTEAFF,TGTGCCAGCAGTTCACTTGAGAACACTGAAGCTTTCTTT
NA,TRBV15,TRBD1,TRBJ1-1,CATSIGTGGTEAFF,TGTGCCACCAGCATTGGGACAGGGGGGACTGAAGCTTTCTTT
NA,TRBV4-1,TRBD2,TRBJ2-1,CASSQDWLAGDEQFF,TGCGCCAGCAGCCAAGATTGGCTAGCGGGGGATGAGCAGTTCTTC
NA,TRBV11-2,NA,TRBJ2-7,CASSLARTASTYEQYF,TGTGCCAGCAGCTTAGCCAGGACAGCCTCCACCTACGAGCAGTACTTC
NA,TRBV4-3,TRBD2,TRBJ2-1,CASSQSTFSGASVYNEQFF,TGCGCCAGCAGCCAATCCACCTTCAGCGGGGCTAGCGTGTACAATGAGCAGTTCTTC
NA,TRBV4-1,NA,TRBJ1-4,CASSQDPGSNEKLFF,TGCGCCAGCAGCCAAGACCCCGGGTCCAATGAAAAACTGTTTTTT
NA,TRBV20-1,NA,TRBJ1-3,CSASLGGTPSGNTIYF,TGCAGTGCTAGTTTGGGAGGGACGCCTTCTGGAAACACCATATATTTT
once,TRBV9,NA,TRBJ1-4,CASSEGTGGSGRKLFF,TGTGCCAGCAGCGAAGGTACTGGGGGCTCGGGGCGAAAACTGTTTTTT
NA,TRBV6-6,TRBD1,TRBJ1-6,CASNTGQGPYNSPLHF,TGTGCCAGCAACACAGGACAGGGGCCATATAATTCACCCCTCCACTTT
once,TRBV7-9,NA,TRBJ2-2,CASSLSRSTGELFF,TGTGCCAGCAGCTTATCCAGATCCACCGGGGAGCTGTTTTTT
few,TRBV9,NA,TRBJ2-1,CASSVQGNSYNEQFF,TGTGCCAGCAGCGTACAGGGGAACTCCTACAATGAGCAGTTCTTC
NA,TRBV7-9,NA,TRBJ2-3,CASSLEGTTDTQYF,TGTGCCAGCAGCTTGGAGGGGACCACAGATACGCAGTATTTT
NA,TRBV7-9,NA,TRBJ1-3,CASSLAGSSGNTIYF,TGTGCCAGCAGCTTAGCAGGGAGCTCTGGAAACACCATATATTTT
NA,TRBV28,TRBD2,TRBJ2-1,CASRGGGAFEQFF,TGTGCCAGCAGGGGCGGGGGGGCCTTTGAGCAGTTCTTC
NA,TRBV15,TRBD1,TRBJ2-5,CATSVGQGVETQYF,TGTGCCACCAGCGTCGGACAGGGGGTCGAGACCCAGTACTTC
NA,TRBV3-1/TRBV3-2,NA,TRBJ1-3,CASSPDHSGNTIYF,TGTGCCAGCAGCCCAGACCACTCTGGAAACACCATATATTTT
NA,TRBV29-1,NA,TRBJ1-3,CSATGNAGNTIYF,TGCAGCGCTACAGGGAACGCTGGAAACACCATATATTTT
NA,TRBV16,TRBD1,TRBJ1-2,CASSRNSGTGGYGYTF,TGTGCCAGCAGCCGAAACTCCGGGACAGGGGGTTATGGCTACACCTTC
NA,TRBV5-8,NA,TRBJ2-1,CASSLLRRNNEQFF,TGTGCCAGCAGCTTACTACGGCGAAACAATGAGCAGTTCTTC
NA,TRBV2,NA,TRBJ2-3,CASNQALDTQYF,TGTGCCAGCAACCAGGCTTTAGATACGCAGTATTTT